The table lists the clone carrying this T cell receptor (beta chain) with a few counts. The antigen is undetermined. Germline V CDR1 and CDR2: SGHNT, YYREEE (reference sequence). The CDR3 loop spans 15 amino acids. After removal of 1 base from V and 1 base from J, the junction contained 3 bases not matched to a gene. The record originates from a study of T-cell memory formation after mild COVID-19. TCRdb processed the 5' RACE reads anew with MiXCR; each CDR3 protein has one entry. The sample holds hundreds of thousands of distinct CDR3 sequences; approximately 15% are singletons and the top ten take roughly 21%. Findings and caveats of the study: The appearance of some responding clones in pre-infection memory suggested that cross-reactive memory joined.

The rearrangement uses TRBV5-4 and TRBJ2-3; 7 bases agree with TRBD1. Source material: PBMCs or a T cell subset sorted from them (not recorded which). The clonotype originates from a man aged 18-30 years who had mild COVID-19 (a few samples of this study predate the infection). Cell type and time point are not known. The CDR3 region has the DNA TGTGCCAGCAGCTTGTTGGGGACAGGCACAGATACGCAGTATTTT. As protein: CASSLLGTGTDTQYF.